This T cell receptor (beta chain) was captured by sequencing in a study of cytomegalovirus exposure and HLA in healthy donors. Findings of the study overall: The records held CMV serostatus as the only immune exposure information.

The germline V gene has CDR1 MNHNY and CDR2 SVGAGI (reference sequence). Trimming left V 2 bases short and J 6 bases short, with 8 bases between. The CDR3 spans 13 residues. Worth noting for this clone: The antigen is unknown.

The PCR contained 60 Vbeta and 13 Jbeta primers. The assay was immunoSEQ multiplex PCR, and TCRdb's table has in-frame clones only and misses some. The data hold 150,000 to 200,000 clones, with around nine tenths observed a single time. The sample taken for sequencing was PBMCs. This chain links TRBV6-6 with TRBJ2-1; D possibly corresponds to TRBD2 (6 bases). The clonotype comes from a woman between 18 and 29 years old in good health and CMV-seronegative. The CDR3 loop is CASSYGGTNEQFF. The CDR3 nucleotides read TGTGCCAGCAGTTACGGGGGGACCAATGAGCAGTTCTTC.